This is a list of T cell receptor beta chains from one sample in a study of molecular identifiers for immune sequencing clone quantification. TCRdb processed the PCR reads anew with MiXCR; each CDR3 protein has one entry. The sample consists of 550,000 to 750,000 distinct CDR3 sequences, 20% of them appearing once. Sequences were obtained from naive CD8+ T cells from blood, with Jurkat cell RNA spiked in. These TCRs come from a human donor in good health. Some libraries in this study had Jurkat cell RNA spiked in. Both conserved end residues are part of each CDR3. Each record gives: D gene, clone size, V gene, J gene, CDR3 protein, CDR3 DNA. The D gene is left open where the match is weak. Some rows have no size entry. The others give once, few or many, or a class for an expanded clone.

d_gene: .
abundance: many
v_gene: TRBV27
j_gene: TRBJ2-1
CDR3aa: CASSGEDNEQFF
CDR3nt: TGTGCCAGTAGCGGAGAGGACAATGAGCAGTTCTTC

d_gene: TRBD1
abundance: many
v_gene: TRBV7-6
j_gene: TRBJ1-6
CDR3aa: CASSLEGTGRSPLHF
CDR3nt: TGTGCCAGCAGCTTAGAAGGGACAGGACGGTCACCCCTCCACTTT

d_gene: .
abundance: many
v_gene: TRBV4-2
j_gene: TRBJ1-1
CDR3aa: CASSQAYEAFF
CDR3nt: TGTGCCAGCAGCCAAGCATACGAAGCTTTCTTT

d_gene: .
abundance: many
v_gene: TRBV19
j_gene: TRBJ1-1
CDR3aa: CASSIGGLEAFF
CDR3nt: TGTGCCAGTAGTATTGGGGGGCTGGAAGCTTTCTTT

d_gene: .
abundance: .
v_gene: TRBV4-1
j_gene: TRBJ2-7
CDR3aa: CASSPGDRNYEQYF
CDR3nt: TGCGCCAGCAGCCCGGGGGACAGAAACTACGAGCAGTACTTC

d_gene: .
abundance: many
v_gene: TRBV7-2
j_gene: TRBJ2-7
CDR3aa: CASSPWWGPDYEQYF
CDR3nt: TGTGCCAGCAGTCCCTGGTGGGGGCCGGACTACGAGCAGTACTTC

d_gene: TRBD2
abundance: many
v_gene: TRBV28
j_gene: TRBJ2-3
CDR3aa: CATRVGTSNTDTQYF
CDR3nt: TGTGCTACCAGAGTAGGGACTAGCAACACAGATACGCAGTATTTT

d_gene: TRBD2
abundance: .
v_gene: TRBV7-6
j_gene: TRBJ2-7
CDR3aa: CASSQTTSGDGEQYF
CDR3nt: TGTGCCAGCAGCCAAACGACTAGCGGGGATGGCGAGCAGTACTTC

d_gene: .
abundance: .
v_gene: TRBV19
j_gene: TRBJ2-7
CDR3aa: CASSQRLGVAPYEQYF
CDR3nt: TGTGCCAGTAGTCAACGGCTCGGGGTGGCCCCCTACGAGCAGTACTTC

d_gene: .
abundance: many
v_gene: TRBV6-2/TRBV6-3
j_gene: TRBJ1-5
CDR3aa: CASSYGHNNQPQHF
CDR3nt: TGTGCCAGCAGTTACGGCCACAACAATCAGCCCCAGCATTTT

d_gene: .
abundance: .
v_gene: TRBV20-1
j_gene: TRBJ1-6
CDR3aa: CSATLTESSYNSPLHF
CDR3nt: TGCAGTGCTACCCTGACGGAGAGCTCCTATAATTCACCCCTCCACTTT

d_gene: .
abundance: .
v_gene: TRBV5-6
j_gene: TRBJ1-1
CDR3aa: CASSFRQQVVAFF
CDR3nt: TGTGCCAGCAGCTTCAGACAGCAAGTTGTGGCTTTCTTT

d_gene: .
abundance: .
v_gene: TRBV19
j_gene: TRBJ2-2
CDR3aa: CASSTPGAGSTGELFF
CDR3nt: TGTGCCAGTAGTACACCTGGTGCAGGGAGCACCGGGGAGCTGTTTTTT

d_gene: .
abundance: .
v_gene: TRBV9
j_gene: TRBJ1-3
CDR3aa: CASSEEGAAYSGNTVYF
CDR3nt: TGTGCCAGCAGCGAGGAAGGGGCGGCGTACTCTGGAAACACCGTATATTTT

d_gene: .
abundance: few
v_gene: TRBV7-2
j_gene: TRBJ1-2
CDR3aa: CASSPEGSASLYGYTF
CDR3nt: TGTGCCAGCAGCCCCGAGGGGTCAGCCAGCCTCTATGGCTACACCTTC

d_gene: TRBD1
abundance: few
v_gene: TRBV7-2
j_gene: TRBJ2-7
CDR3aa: CASSLPRQGGSYEQYF
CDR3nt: TGTGCCAGCAGCTTACCAAGACAGGGGGGTTCCTACGAGCAGTACTTC